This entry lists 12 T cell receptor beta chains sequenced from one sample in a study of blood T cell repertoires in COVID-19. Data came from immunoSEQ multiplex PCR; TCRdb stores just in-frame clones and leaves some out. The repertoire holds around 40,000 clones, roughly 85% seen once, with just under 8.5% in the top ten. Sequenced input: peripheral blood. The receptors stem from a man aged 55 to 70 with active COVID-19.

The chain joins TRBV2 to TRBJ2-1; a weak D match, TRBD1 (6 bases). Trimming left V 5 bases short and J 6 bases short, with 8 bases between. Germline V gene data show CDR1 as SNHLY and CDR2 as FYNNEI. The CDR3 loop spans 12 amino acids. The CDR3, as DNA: TGTGCCAGCAGTCCGGACAGCAATGAGCAGTTCTTC. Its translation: CASSPDSNEQFF.

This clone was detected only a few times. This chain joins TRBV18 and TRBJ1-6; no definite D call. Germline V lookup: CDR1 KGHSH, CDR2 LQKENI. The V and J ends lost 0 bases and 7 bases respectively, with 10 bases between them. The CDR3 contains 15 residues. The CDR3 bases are TGTGCCAGCTCACCACCGAAGGGAGTGAATTCACCCCTCCACTTT. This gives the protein CASSPPKGVNSPLHF.

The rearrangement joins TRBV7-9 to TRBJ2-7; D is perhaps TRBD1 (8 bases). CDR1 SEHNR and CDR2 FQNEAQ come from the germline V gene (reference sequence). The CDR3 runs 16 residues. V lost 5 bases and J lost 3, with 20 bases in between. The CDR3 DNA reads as TGTGCCAGCAGCCAGGGCTTACAGGGGGAGGGCTACGAGCAGTACTTC. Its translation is CASSQGLQGEGYEQYF.

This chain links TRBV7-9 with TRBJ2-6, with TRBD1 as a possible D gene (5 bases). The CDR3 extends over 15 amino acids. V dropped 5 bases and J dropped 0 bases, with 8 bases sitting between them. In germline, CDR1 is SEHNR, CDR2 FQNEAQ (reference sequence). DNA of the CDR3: TGTGCCAGCAGCCCCCAGGGCTCTGGGGCCAACGTCCTGACTTTC. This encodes CASSPQGSGANVLTF.

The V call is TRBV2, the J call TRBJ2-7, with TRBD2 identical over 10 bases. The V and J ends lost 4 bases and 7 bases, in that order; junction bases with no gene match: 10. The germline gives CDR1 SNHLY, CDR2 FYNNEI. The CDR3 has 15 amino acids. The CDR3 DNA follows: TGTGCCAGCAGTGGATCTAGCGGGAGATCGGGAGAGCAGTACTTC. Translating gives CASSGSSGRSGEQYF.

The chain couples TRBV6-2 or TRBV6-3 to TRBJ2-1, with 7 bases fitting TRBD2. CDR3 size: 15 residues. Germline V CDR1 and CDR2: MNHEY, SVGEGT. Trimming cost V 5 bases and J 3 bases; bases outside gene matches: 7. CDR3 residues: CASSLGRFNYNEQFF. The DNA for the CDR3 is TGTGCCAGCAGTCTCGGGAGGTTTAACTACAATGAGCAGTTCTTC.

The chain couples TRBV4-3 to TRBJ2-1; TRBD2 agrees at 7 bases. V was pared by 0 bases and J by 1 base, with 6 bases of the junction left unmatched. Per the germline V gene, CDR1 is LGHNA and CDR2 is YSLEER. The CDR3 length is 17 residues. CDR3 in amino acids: CASSQDPAGTSYNEQFF. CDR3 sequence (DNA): TGCGCCAGCAGCCAAGATCCAGCGGGGACTTCCTACAATGAGCAGTTCTTC.

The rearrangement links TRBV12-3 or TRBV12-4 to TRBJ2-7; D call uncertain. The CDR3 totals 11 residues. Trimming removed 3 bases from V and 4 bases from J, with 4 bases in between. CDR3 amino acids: CASSFGYEQYF. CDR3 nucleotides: TGTGCCAGCAGTTTCGGGTACGAGCAGTACTTC.

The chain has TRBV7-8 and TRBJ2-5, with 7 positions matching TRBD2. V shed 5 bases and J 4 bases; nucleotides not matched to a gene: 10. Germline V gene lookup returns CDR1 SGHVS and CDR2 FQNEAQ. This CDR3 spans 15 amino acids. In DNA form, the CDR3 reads TGTGCCAGCAGCCCCTACCGACTAGCAAGAGAGACCCAGTACTTC. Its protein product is CASSPYRLARETQYF.

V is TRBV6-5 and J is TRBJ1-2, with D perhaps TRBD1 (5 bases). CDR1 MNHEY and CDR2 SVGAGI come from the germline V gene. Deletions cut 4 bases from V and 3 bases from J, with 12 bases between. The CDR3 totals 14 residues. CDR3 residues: CASSSPRAHYGYTF. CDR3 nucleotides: TGTGCCAGCAGTTCTCCCAGGGCTCACTATGGCTACACCTTC.

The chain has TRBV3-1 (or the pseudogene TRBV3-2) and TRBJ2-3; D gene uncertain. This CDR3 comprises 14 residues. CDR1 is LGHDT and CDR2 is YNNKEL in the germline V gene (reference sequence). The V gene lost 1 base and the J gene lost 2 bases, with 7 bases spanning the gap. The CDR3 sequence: CASSQGRHTDTQYF. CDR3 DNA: TGTGCCAGCAGCCAAGGTCGACACACAGATACGCAGTATTTT.

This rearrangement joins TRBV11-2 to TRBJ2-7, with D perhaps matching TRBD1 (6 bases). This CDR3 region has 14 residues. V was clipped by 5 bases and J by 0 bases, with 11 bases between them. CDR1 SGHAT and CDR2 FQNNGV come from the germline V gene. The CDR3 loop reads CASSRTGNSYEQYF. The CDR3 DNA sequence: TGTGCCAGCAGCCGAACAGGGAACTCCTACGAGCAGTACTTC.